This T cell receptor (beta chain) derives from a study of T cells in Graves' hyperthyroidism and ophthalmopathy. Uncontrolled infection, other autoimmune disease, pregnancy or lactation excluded patients. On the basis of clinical symptoms, serum thyroxine and TRAb, thyroid ultrasound and orbital computed tomography, diagnoses were made. Overall study findings and caveats: Most expanded thyroid clonotypes above 0.001 recurred in blood.

In its sample, this clonotype was seen many times. The antigen is not known. Germline V CDR1 and CDR2: MDHEN, SYDVKM. V was pared by 7 bases and J by 2 bases, with 9 bases between. CDR3 size: 13 residues. Authors of the study amplified TCR beta CDR3 regions from RNA transcripts. HTBI primers were used for first-round RT-PCR of the TCR CDR3. A single record per CDR3 protein comes from TCRdb applying MiXCR to the multiplex PCR reads. The sample lists some 320,000 distinct CDR3 sequences, around 15% occurring once. The chain joins TRBV28 to TRBJ2-1, with D possibly being TRBD2 (5 bases). The sequenced material came from blood. The receptor was isolated from a woman aged 40 to 50 with Graves' ophthalmopathy. CDR3 bases: TGTGCCAGCATACCAGCGGCCTACAATGAGCAGTTCTTC. This codes for CASIPAAYNEQFF.